The table lists the clone carrying this T cell receptor (beta chain) with a few counts. Its antigen is currently unknown. The sample belongs to a study of T cells in Graves' hyperthyroidism and ophthalmopathy. Study conclusions and caveats: Using 13 V-J features, a model discriminated ophthalmopathy from stable hyperthyroidism.

What was amplified from RNA transcripts were TCR beta CDR3 regions. Initially, a first-round RT-PCR of the TCR CDR3 employed the HTBI primer set. TCRdb redid the calling of the multiplex PCR reads with MiXCR, one entry per CDR3 protein. The table includes about 720,000 distinct CDR3 sequences, about 17% detected once. Trimming cost V 4 bases and J 0 bases, with 10 bases left between them. The CDR3 is 15 amino acids. Germline loops: CDR1 KGHDR, CDR2 SFDVKD. The sample taken for sequencing was blood. This rearrangement joins TRBV24-1 to TRBJ2-3, with D perhaps TRBD2 (5 bases). The clonotype was recovered from a man aged 18 to 30 with Graves' hyperthyroidism. CDR3 region: CATSEGGFSTDTQYF. In DNA form, the CDR3 reads TGTGCCACCAGTGAGGGCGGGTTCAGCACAGATACGCAGTATTTT.